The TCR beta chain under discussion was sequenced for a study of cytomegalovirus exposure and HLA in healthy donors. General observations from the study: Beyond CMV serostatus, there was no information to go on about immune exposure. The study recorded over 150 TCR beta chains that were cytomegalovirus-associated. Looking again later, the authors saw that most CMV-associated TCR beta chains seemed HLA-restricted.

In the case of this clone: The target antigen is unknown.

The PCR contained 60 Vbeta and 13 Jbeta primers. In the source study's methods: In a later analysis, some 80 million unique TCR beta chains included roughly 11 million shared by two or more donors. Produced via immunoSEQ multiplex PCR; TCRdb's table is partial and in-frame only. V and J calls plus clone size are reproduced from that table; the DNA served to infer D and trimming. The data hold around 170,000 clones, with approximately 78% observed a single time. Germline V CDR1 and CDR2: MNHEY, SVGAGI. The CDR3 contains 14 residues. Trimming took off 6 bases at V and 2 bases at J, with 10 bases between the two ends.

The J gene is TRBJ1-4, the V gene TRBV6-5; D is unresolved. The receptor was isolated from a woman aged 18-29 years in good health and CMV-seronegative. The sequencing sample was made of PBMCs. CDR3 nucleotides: TGTGCCAGCAGGAGACTGGCCACTAATGAAAAACTGTTTTTT. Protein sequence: CASRRLATNEKLFF.